This T cell receptor beta chain appears in the sequencing data of a study of blood T cell repertoires in COVID-19 (dated by TCRdb to 2020 to 2021). Background for the entire study: Samples covering the acute and convalescent phases of COVID-19 were provided by collaborators in the United States, Italy and Spain. Samples were obtained from the ongoing ImmuneRACE study (first 160 participants) and from 1,254 subjects provided by 6 global collaborators. The repertoires were released in a freely available public database intended as a resource for research on the immune response to SARS-CoV-2. Nearly every sample came with metadata listing a de-identified subject ID, COVID-19 status, age in years and sex. HLA class I and class II types, where available, came from metadata supplied by the sample provider rather than from assay-based typing. The material from the prospective study consisted of cDNA or gDNA derived from T cells, B-cell-depleted T cells, or PBMCs. The dataset comprised deeply sampled blood TCRbeta repertoires from subjects exposed to, actively infected with, or recovered from COVID-19. The full study reports these points: The amount of clinical and demographic metadata varied by source and participant and was provided uncurated.

TCRbeta CDR3 regions were amplified from genomic DNA by means of the immunoSEQ Assay, a bias-controlled multiplex PCR. The published analysis was carried out like this. Nucleated cell counts per sample were estimated from amplification of reference gene primers within the assay. Sequence reads were collapsed and filtered to measure the absolute abundance of every unique TCRbeta CDR3 rearrangement. Productive Simpson clonality was computed per sample as the square root of Simpson's diversity index over productive rearrangements. TCRdb retrieved this table from immuneACCESS and kept in-frame rearrangements only. Not all clones are present; in checked studies, unresolved V genes account for under half, and no reason is known for the remainder. That table is the source of V, J and clone size, and D and trimming were worked out from the DNA. This sample has a few hundred thousand clones in its table, and 80% to 90% of those were observed once. Roughly 10% of the sample belongs to the ten largest clones.

At one collaborating source in Seattle, patients were enrolled during active infection and were followed longitudinally through the course of disease. Whole blood was collected in K2EDTA tubes by collaborating institutions according to the institutions' own protocols. For TCRbeta analysis, collaborators shipped samples as frozen whole blood, isolated PBMCs, or DNA extracted from either of those sample types. A remark on this clone: Its antigen remains undetermined. No base quality information exists; no much larger clone differs at one position.

From a lookup of the germline V gene (reference sequence), CDR1 and CDR2 are LNHNV and YYDKDF. The CDR3, from cysteine to phenylalanine, totals 16 residues. This entry keeps only the CDR3 DNA: 48 bases, framed from base 1. A distance of 12 bases separates the germline ends of V and J, which lose 0 bases and 3 bases respectively. The specimen was peripheral blood. The chain is assembled from TRBV15 and TRBJ2-1; TRBD1 is a weak D gene call, 5 bases matching. This receptor was taken from an older woman with COVID-19, enrolled during active disease. The DNA sequence reads TGTGCCACCAGCAGAGATCCGGCAGGGAACTACAATGAGCAGTTCTTC. This sequence encodes CATSRDPAGNYNEQFF.